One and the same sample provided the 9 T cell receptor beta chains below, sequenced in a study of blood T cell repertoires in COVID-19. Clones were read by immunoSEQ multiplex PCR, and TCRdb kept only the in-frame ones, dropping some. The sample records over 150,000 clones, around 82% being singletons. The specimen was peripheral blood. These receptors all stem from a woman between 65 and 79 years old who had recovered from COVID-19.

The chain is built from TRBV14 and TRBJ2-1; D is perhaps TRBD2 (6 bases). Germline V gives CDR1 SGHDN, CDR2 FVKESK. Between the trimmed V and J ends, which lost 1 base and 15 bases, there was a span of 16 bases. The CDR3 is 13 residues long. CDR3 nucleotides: TGTGCCAGCAGCCAAGTGATGTGGACTACCTGGTTCTTC. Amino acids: CASSQVMWTTWFF.

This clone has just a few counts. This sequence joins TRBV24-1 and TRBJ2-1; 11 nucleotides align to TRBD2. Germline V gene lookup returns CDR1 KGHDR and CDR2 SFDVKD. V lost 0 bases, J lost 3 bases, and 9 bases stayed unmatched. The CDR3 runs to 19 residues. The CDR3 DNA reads TGTGCCACCAGTGATTTGTCCGGGCGCGGGACTAGCGGCTACAATGAGCAGTTCTTC. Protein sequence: CATSDLSGRGTSGYNEQFF.

The CDR3 here is CASGGGSYNEQFF. In DNA form, the CDR3 reads TGTGCCAGCGGCGGGGGCTCCTACAATGAGCAGTTCTTC. This chain connects TRBV6-5 to TRBJ2-1, with TRBD2 matching 7 bases. Trimming removed 8 bases from V and 0 bases from J; junction bases left unmatched: 1. CDR3 length: 13 amino acids. The germline V gene encodes CDR1 MNHEY and CDR2 SVGAGI.

The CDR3: CASSDGSSGQGSGYTF. The CDR3 DNA reads TGCGCCAGCAGTGATGGATCTAGCGGGCAGGGGAGCGGCTACACCTTC. The chain uses TRBV10-1 and TRBJ1-2, with D perhaps matching TRBD1 (6 bases). The CDR3 is 16 amino acids. Trimming took off 3 bases at V and 8 bases at J, with 22 bases between the two ends. The germline gives CDR1 WNHNN, CDR2 SYGVQD (reference sequence).

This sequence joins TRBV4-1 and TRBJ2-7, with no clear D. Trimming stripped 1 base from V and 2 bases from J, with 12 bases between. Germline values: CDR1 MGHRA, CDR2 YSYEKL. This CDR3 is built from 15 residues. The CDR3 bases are TGCGCCAGCAGCCAAGGGCAGACTGCCGCCTACGAGCAGTACTTC. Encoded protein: CASSQGQTAAYEQYF.

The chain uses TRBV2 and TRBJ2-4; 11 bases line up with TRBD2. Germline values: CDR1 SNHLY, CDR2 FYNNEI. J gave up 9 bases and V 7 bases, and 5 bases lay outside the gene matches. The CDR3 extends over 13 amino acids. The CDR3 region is CASTPGTSGIQYF. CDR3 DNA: TGTGCCAGCACCCCGGGGACTAGCGGCATTCAGTACTTC.

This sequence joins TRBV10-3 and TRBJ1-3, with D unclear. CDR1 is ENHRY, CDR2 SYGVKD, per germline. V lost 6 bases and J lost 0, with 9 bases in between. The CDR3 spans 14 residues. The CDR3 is CAISPGISGNTIYF. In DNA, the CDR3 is TGTGCCATCAGCCCGGGGATCTCTGGAAACACCATATATTTT.

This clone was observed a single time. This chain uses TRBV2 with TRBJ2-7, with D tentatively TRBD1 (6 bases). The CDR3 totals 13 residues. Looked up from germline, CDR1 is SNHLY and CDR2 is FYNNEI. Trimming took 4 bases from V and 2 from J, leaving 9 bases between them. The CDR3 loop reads CASSGGRPYEQYF. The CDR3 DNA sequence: TGTGCCAGCAGTGGGGGGCGGCCCTACGAGCAGTACTTC.

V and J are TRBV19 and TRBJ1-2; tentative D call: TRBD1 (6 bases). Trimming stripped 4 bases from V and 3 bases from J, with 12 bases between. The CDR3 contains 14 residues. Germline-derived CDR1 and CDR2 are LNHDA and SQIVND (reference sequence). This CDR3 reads CASSKAGEYYGYTF. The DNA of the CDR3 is TGTGCCAGTAGTAAGGCAGGGGAATACTATGGCTACACCTTC.